The clone carrying this T cell receptor beta chain was counted a few times. What it binds is not known. The record originates from a study of Graves' ophthalmopathy and Graves' hyperthyroidism. For repertoire sequencing, the TCR beta CDR3 regions were amplified from RNA transcripts. An opening RT-PCR round employed HTBI primers and preceded a second-round multiplex PCR. TCRdb re-called the multiplex PCR reads with MiXCR, one entry per CDR3 protein. Here the sample spans over a million distinct CDR3 sequences, about 40% being singletons. Points from the study as a whole: Detected in blood as well were most expanded thyroid clonotypes with frequency above 0.001.

The V end was cut by 4 bases, the J end by 4 bases, with 14 bases between. Germline lookup yields CDR1 SGHTA and CDR2 FQGNSA. CDR3 length: 16 residues. The receptor was derived from an adult man with Graves' hyperthyroidism. What was sequenced was peripheral blood or thyroid tissue (not recorded which). The V and J genes are TRBV7-2 and TRBJ2-6; D tentatively fits TRBD1 or TRBD2 (5 bases each). The CDR3 DNA reads TGTGCCAGCAGCTCCATCCAGGGACCCGGGGCCAACGTCCTGACTTTC. Protein: CASSSIQGPGANVLTF.